The 11 T cell receptor beta chains given below trace back to one sample, sequenced in a study of T cells in Graves' hyperthyroidism and ophthalmopathy. It was RNA transcripts that yielded the amplified TCR beta CDR3 regions. Primed by the HTBI set, a first-round RT-PCR was run on the TCR CDR3. TCRdb itself ran the multiplex PCR reads through MiXCR, one entry per CDR3 protein. This table has more than 40,000 distinct CDR3 sequences, around 45% appearing once. Specimen: peripheral blood or thyroid tissue (not recorded which). The receptors originated from a woman aged 45-65 years with Graves' hyperthyroidism.

This chain joins TRBV30 and TRBJ1-2; D remains unclear. This CDR3 has 12 residues. Trimming left V 3 bases short and J 1 base short, with 6 bases between. Germline assignment: CDR1 GTSNPN and CDR2 SVGIG (reference sequence). The DNA for the CDR3 is TGTGCCTGGAGGTCCTTTAACTATGGCTACACCTTC. Its translation: CAWRSFNYGYTF.

The V call is TRBV20-1, the J call TRBJ1-6; no firm D call. Germline V CDR1 and CDR2: DFQATT, SNEGSKA (reference sequence). The CDR3 sequence is 14 residues long. V lost 3 bases, J lost 5 bases, and 11 bases lay in between. CDR3: CSARQQRNNSPLHF. In nucleotides, the CDR3 is TGCAGTGCTAGGCAACAGCGAAATAATTCACCCCTCCACTTT.

The genes are TRBV20-1 and TRBJ1-6, with D maybe TRBD1 (5 bases). This CDR3 region has 16 residues. Germline loops: CDR1 DFQATT, CDR2 SNEGSKA (reference sequence). Trimming left V 4 bases short and J 3 bases short, with 16 bases between. The CDR3 reads CSAKGESRLYNSPLHF. The CDR3 coding sequence is TGCAGTGCTAAAGGGGAATCGAGACTCTATAATTCACCCCTCCACTTT.

In its sample, this clonotype was seen many times. The chain employs TRBV24-1 and TRBJ2-3, with TRBD2 as a possible D gene (6 bases). Trimming removed 1 base at V and 0 bases at J, with 10 bases between. The CDR3 is made up of 16 amino acids. CDR1 is KGHDR and CDR2 is SFDVKD in the germline V gene. For the CDR3, the DNA is TGTGCCACCAGTGATTTTAGCGGAGTCAGCACAGATACGCAGTATTTT. Amino acid sequence: CATSDFSGVSTDTQYF.

V gene TRBV9 combines with J gene TRBJ2-5, with TRBD1 matching 7 bases. Germline V gene lookup returns CDR1 SGDLS and CDR2 YYNGEE. CDR3 length: 13 residues. J gave up 1 base and V 4 bases, and 1 base lay outside the gene matches. CDR3: CASSRGLQETQYF. The CDR3 region has the DNA TGTGCCAGCAGCAGGGGGCTCCAAGAGACCCAGTACTTC.

V usage is TRBV29-1 and J usage is TRBJ1-2; 9 bases agree with TRBD1. The CDR3 covers 12 residues. The germline V gene encodes CDR1 SQVTM and CDR2 ANQGSEA. Trimming at V came to 4 bases and at J to 8 bases, leaving 5 bases not matched to a gene. The CDR3 DNA reads as TGCAGCGTTGGGACAGGGGTGAACGGCTACACCTTC. This sequence encodes CSVGTGVNGYTF.

The rearrangement joins TRBV2 to TRBJ1-1; D is perhaps TRBD1 (5 bases). Germline V lookup: CDR1 SNHLY, CDR2 FYNNEI. Trimming pared 0 bases from V and 4 bases from J, leaving 12 bases between. The CDR3 length is 15 residues. This CDR3 is CASSEAGAWGTEAFF. CDR3 in DNA: TGTGCCAGCAGTGAAGCCGGGGCTTGGGGCACTGAAGCTTTCTTT.

This clonotype was seen many times. V gene TRBV20-1 combines with J gene TRBJ2-2; 8 nucleotides align to TRBD1. Germline-derived CDR1 and CDR2 are DFQATT and SNEGSKA (reference sequence). CDR3 length: 14 amino acids. The ends lost 6 bases at V and 2 bases at J; junction bases unmatched: 5. CDR3 residues: CSATDRDNTGELFF. As DNA, the CDR3 is TGCAGTGCCACGGACAGGGACAACACCGGGGAGCTGTTTTTT.

This chain links TRBV5-1 with TRBJ1-5; 7 bases line up with TRBD1. CDR3 length: 14 amino acids. Germline V gives CDR1 SGHRS, CDR2 YFSETQ. J was trimmed by 4 bases and V by 2 bases; bases with no gene match: 3. The CDR3 region has the DNA TGCGCCAGCAGCTTTGTACAGGGGAATCAGCCCCAGCATTTT. Translating it yields CASSFVQGNQPQHF. The full variable domain, rest sourced from reference TRBV5-1 and TRBJ1-5, is KAGVTQTPRYLIKTRGQQVTLSCSPISGHRSVSWYQQTPGQGLQFLFEYFSETQRNKGNFPGRFSGRQFSNSRSEMNVSTLELGDSALYLCASSFVQGNQPQHFGDGTRLSIL.

With respect to this clonotype: A read error may produce the germline difference seen at one junction end. V gene TRBV6-1 combines with J gene TRBJ2-5; D not resolved. In germline, CDR1 is MNHNS, CDR2 SASEGT. There are 10 residues in the CDR3. CDR3 loop: CASSVETQHF. CDR3 coding DNA: TGTGCCAGCAGTGTAGAGACCCAGCACTTC.

This clonotype was counted at least ten times. The J gene is TRBJ1-1, the V gene TRBV11-2, with 8 positions matching TRBD1. The V gene end was trimmed by 2 bases and the J gene end by 2 bases; junction bases not matched to a gene: 10. The germline CDR1 and CDR2 sequences are SGHAT and FQNNGV. CDR3 size: 17 residues. The CDR3: CASSLWGQAGKNTEAFF. In DNA form, the CDR3 reads TGTGCCAGCAGCTTATGGGGACAGGCAGGGAAAAACACTGAAGCTTTCTTT.